The 21 T cell receptor beta chains listed next were all sequenced from one sample in a study of T cells after somatic rescue of genetic block. Assay: immunoSEQ multiplex PCR; the TCRdb copy retains only in-frame clones and omits some. The sample consists of about 88,000 clones, 70% to 90% of them appearing once. The specimen sequenced was peripheral blood mononuclear cells (PBMCs). The receptors come from a woman under 30.

This clone was seen just once. V gene TRBV4-1 combines with J gene TRBJ1-3; D perhaps matches TRBD1 (5 bases). V was cut by 2 bases and J by 7 bases, with 12 bases left in between. The CDR3 covers 14 residues. In germline, CDR1 is MGHRA, CDR2 YSYEKL. CDR3 DNA: TGCGCCAGCAGCCAAACCCGGGGGGGGAACACCATATATTTT. It encodes CASSQTRGGNTIYF.

The V and J genes are TRBV11-2 and TRBJ2-7; D is possibly TRBD2 (6 bases). CDR3 size: 12 residues. V dropped 6 bases and J dropped 3 bases, with 9 bases sitting between them. CDR1 and CDR2 (germline): SGHAT, FQNNGV. For the CDR3, the DNA is TGTGCCAGCAGTACGGGGGTCTACGAGCAGTACTTC. The encoded protein is CASSTGVYEQYF.

This chain connects TRBV5-1 to TRBJ2-1; D is unresolved. The CDR3 runs 12 residues. The germline V gene has CDR1 SGHRS and CDR2 YFSETQ. The V and J ends lost 1 base and 8 bases respectively, with 7 bases between them. The CDR3 region is CASSLSGYEQFF. The CDR3 DNA reads TGCGCCAGCAGCTTGTCCGGGTATGAGCAGTTCTTC.

V is TRBV20-1 and J is TRBJ2-7; D ambiguous. The V end was cut by 5 bases, the J end by 9 bases, with 11 bases between. The germline gives CDR1 DFQATT, CDR2 SNEGSKA (reference sequence). There are 10 residues in the CDR3. CDR3 sequence: CSAQAIVQYF. The CDR3 nucleotides are TGCAGTGCTCAGGCGATTGTGCAGTACTTC.

The chain recombines TRBV10-3 with TRBJ2-2, with D maybe TRBD1 (5 bases). V was clipped by 4 bases and J by 6 bases, with 12 bases between them. The V gene's germline CDR1 is ENHRY and CDR2 SYGVKD. This CDR3 region has 14 residues. The CDR3 protein is CAISVGPGSGELFF. CDR3 DNA: TGTGCCATCAGTGTGGGGCCAGGGTCCGGGGAGCTGTTTTTT.

This clone has a handful of counts. The V and J genes are TRBV2 and TRBJ1-5, with 8 bases fitting TRBD1. The CDR3 loop spans 15 amino acids. Germline V gene sequence: CDR1 SNHLY, CDR2 FYNNEI. J gave up 5 bases and V 5 bases, and 8 bases lay outside the gene matches. Here the CDR3 reads CASSYAAGGDQPQHF. CDR3 DNA: TGTGCCAGCAGTTATGCGGCAGGGGGCGATCAGCCCCAGCATTTT.

The genes are TRBV5-1 and TRBJ2-2, with unresolved D. The germline CDR1 and CDR2 sequences are SGHRS and YFSETQ. V lost 4 bases, J lost 1 base, and 8 bases lay in between. CDR3 length equals 14 residues. The CDR3 DNA reads TGCGCCAGCAGCACAGATCTGAACACCGGGGAGCTGTTTTTT. This translates into CASSTDLNTGELFF.

The chain employs TRBV28 and TRBJ1-3; D possibly corresponds to TRBD1 (5 bases). Germline V lookup: CDR1 MDHEN, CDR2 SYDVKM. This CDR3 contains 16 residues. V lost 7 bases and J 0 bases, leaving 16 bases between the germline ends. The CDR3 loop is CASTSGGKDSGNTIYF. Written as DNA, the CDR3 is TGTGCCAGCACTTCGGGGGGGAAGGACTCTGGAAACACCATATATTTT.

The chain combines TRBV28 with TRBJ2-1; D remains unclear. The CDR3 spans 14 residues. CDR1 is MDHEN, CDR2 SYDVKM, per germline. Trimming pared 4 bases from V and 6 bases from J, leaving 13 bases between. For the CDR3, the DNA is TGTGCCAGCAGTTCCCGGGCCTTTCGCAATGAGCAGTTCTTC. Its protein product is CASSSRAFRNEQFF.

J is TRBJ1-3 and V is TRBV19; no reliable D call. The CDR3 spans 13 residues. Looked up from germline, CDR1 is LNHDA and CDR2 is SQIVND (reference sequence). V shed 5 bases and J shed 2 bases, with 7 bases lying between them. This CDR3 reads CASSWLTGNTIYF. The DNA of the CDR3 is TGTGCCAGTAGTTGGTTGACTGGAAACACCATATATTTT. Supplemented by reference TRBV19 and TRBJ1-3, the full variable domain reads DGGITQSPKYLFRKEGQNVTLSCEQNLNHDAMYWYRQDPGQGLRLIYYSQIVNDFQKGDIAEGYSVSREKKESFPLTVTSAQKNPTAFYLCASSWLTGNTIYFGEGSWLTVV.

The chain uses TRBV7-6 and TRBJ2-5; no clear D. V lost 1 base and J 1 base, leaving 16 bases between the germline ends. The germline V gene has CDR1 SGHVS and CDR2 FNYEAQ. The CDR3 runs to 17 residues. CDR3 sequence reads: CASSLGLGSYPQETQYF. CDR3 bases: TGTGCCAGCAGCTTAGGTTTGGGGTCGTACCCCCAAGAGACCCAGTACTTC. The full variable domain, its missing parts supplied by reference TRBV7-6 and TRBJ2-5, is GAGVSQSPRYKVTKRGQDVALRCDPISGHVSLYWYRQALGQGPEFLTYFNYEAQQDKSGLPNDRFSAERPEGSISTLTIQRTEQRDSAMYRCASSLGLGSYPQETQYFGPGTRLLVL.

The V gene is TRBV5-5, the J gene TRBJ2-5; possibly TRBD2 for D (6 bases). Germline loops: CDR1 SGHKS, CDR2 YYEKEE (reference sequence). Trimming cost V 0 bases and J 5 bases, with 17 bases left between them. The CDR3 extends over 16 amino acids. The CDR3 DNA is TGTGCCAGCAGCTTGGGGGACTTCGGCCTCACCGAGACCCAGTACTTC. Residues: CASSLGDFGLTETQYF.

The J gene is TRBJ2-5, the V gene TRBV7-2; no clear D gene. The CDR3 runs 13 residues. The V gene's germline CDR1 is SGHTA and CDR2 FQGNSA. With 5 bases removed from V and 4 bases from J, the gap between germline ends came to 11 bases. The CDR3 sequence: CASSPHRGETQYF. CDR3 sequence (DNA): TGTGCCAGCAGCCCCCACCGAGGAGAGACCCAGTACTTC.

Here the CDR3 reads CASSVDGLAGVKNIQYF. The CDR3 DNA reads as TGTGCCAGCAGCGTAGACGGGCTAGCGGGAGTCAAAAACATTCAGTACTTC. The chain combines TRBV9 with TRBJ2-4; 10 positions agree with TRBD2. The CDR3 covers 17 residues. V was clipped by 0 bases and J by 3 bases; unmatched bases: 6. Germline V gene data show CDR1 as SGDLS and CDR2 as YYNGEE.

V and J are TRBV7-2 and TRBJ2-5; 8 bases align to TRBD2. Trimming took 7 bases from V and 5 from J; bases not matched to a gene: 3. Germline CDR1 SGHTA, CDR2 FQGNSA. CDR3 length equals 12 residues. The CDR3 region has the DNA TGTGCCAGCACAACGGGAGGGGAGACCCAGTACTTC. Translation: CASTTGGETQYF. Complete variable domain (other parts from reference TRBV7-2 and TRBJ2-5): GAGVSQSPSNKVTEKGKDVELRCDPISGHTALYWYRQSLGQGLEFLIYFQGNSAPDKSGLPSDRFSAERTGGSVSTLTIQRTQQEDSAVYLCASTTGGETQYFGPGTRLLVL.

The chain employs TRBV7-3 and TRBJ2-7, with 8 bases lining up with TRBD2. Losses at the gene ends were 5 bases for V and 5 bases for J; bases not matched to a gene: 8. CDR1 and CDR2 from the germline V gene are SGHTA and FQGTGA. The CDR3 is 14 amino acids. The CDR3 nucleotides are TGTGCCAGCAGCCCGACGGGAGGGCCCCACGAGCAGTACTTC. The encoded protein is CASSPTGGPHEQYF.

V usage is TRBV7-6 and J usage is TRBJ2-7, with TRBD1 identical over 10 bases. Trimming took 6 bases from V and 2 from J; bases not matched to a gene: 7. Per germline, CDR1 SGHVS and CDR2 FNYEAQ. There are 15 residues in the CDR3. Here the CDR3 DNA reads TGTGCCAGCAGTCGAGGGACAGGGGTTCCCTACGAGCAGTACTTC. It specifies CASSRGTGVPYEQYF.

The chain recombines TRBV7-9 with TRBJ2-1; 12 bases fit TRBD2. From germline, CDR1 is SEHNR and CDR2 FQNEAQ (reference sequence). Trimming cost V 5 bases and J 6 bases; bases outside gene matches: 11. The CDR3 is made up of 17 amino acids. CDR3 sequence: CASSPRTSGTVINEQFF. Here the CDR3 DNA reads TGTGCCAGCAGCCCCAGGACTAGCGGGACTGTTATCAATGAGCAGTTCTTC.

The V call is TRBV27, the J call TRBJ2-3; D is ambiguous. This CDR3 comprises 12 residues. Trimming removed 3 bases from V and 4 bases from J, with 5 bases in between. CDR1 and CDR2 from the germline V gene are MNHEY and SMNVEV (reference sequence). CDR3 DNA sequence: TGTGCCAGCAGTTTCCCCCCAGATACGCAGTATTTT. Protein product: CASSFPPDTQYF.

The chain carries TRBV7-9 and TRBJ2-3; TRBD2 agrees at 9 bases. Germline CDR1 and CDR2: SEHNR and FQNEAQ (reference sequence). The CDR3 totals 15 residues. The junction had 4 bases not matched to a gene; V was cut back by 4 bases and J by 2 bases. CDR3 residues: CASSWTSVNTDTQYF. The CDR3 bases are TGTGCCAGCAGCTGGACTAGCGTCAACACAGATACGCAGTATTTT.

V and J are TRBV7-8 and TRBJ2-4; no clear D. V lost 2 bases and J lost 6, with 8 bases in between. This CDR3 is built from 13 residues. The germline CDR1 and CDR2 sequences are SGHVS and FQNEAQ. The CDR3 region is CASSLRTGNIQYF. CDR3 nucleotides: TGTGCCAGCAGCTTAAGGACGGGAAACATTCAGTACTTC.